The 18 T cell receptor beta chains given below trace back to one sample, sequenced in a study of T cell responses to AZD1222 COVID-19 vaccine. Data came from immunoSEQ multiplex PCR; TCRdb stores just in-frame clones and leaves some out. The sample holds 95,000 to 150,000 clones, about nine tenths seen once. This specimen was peripheral blood, taken on day 0 of AZD1222 vaccination. The receptors were sampled from an adult in good health.

V and J are TRBV28 and TRBJ1-2; 11 nucleotides line up with TRBD1. CDR1 is MDHEN, CDR2 SYDVKM, per germline. V gave up 4 bases and J gave up 7 bases; unmatched junction bases: 8. The CDR3 is 15 residues long. The CDR3, as DNA: TGTGCCAGCAGTTCGGGACAGGGGGGATCGGGTGGCTACACCTTC. It translates to CASSSGQGGSGGYTF.

The genes are TRBV5-6 and TRBJ1-1; D is undetermined. Germline CDR1 reads SGHDT; CDR2 reads YYEEEE. With 7 bases removed from V and 0 bases from J, the gap between germline ends came to 10 bases. The CDR3 consists of 13 residues. The CDR3 nucleotides are TGTGCCAGCCAACAGAACATGAACACTGAAGCTTTCTTT. Amino acids: CASQQNMNTEAFF. Full variable domain (rest looked up from reference TRBV5-6 and TRBJ1-1): DAGVTQSPTHLIKTRGQQVTLRCSPKSGHDTVSWYQQALGQGPQFIFQYYEEEERQRGNFPDRFSGHQFPNYSSELNVNALLLGDSALYLCASQQNMNTEAFFGQGTRLTVV.

This chain links TRBV6-4 with TRBJ2-1; TRBD2 might be the D (6 bases). V dropped 4 bases and J dropped 3 bases, with 13 bases sitting between them. Per germline, CDR1 MRHNA and CDR2 SNTAGT. The length of the CDR3 is 15 residues. The CDR3 loop is CASSVGSGYYNEQFF. The CDR3 bases are TGTGCCAGCAGTGTGGGTAGCGGCTACTACAATGAGCAGTTCTTC.

This chain uses TRBV2 with TRBJ2-7; 12 nucleotides match TRBD2. Trimming at V came to 6 bases and at J to 4 bases, leaving 1 base not matched to a gene. Germline V gene lookup returns CDR1 SNHLY and CDR2 FYNNEI. The CDR3 sequence is 13 residues long. DNA for the CDR3: TGTGCCAGCAGGGGACTAGCGGGTTACGAGCAGTACTTC. It translates to CASRGLAGYEQYF.

The rearrangement uses TRBV24-1 and TRBJ2-3, with 10 nucleotides matching TRBD1. CDR3 size: 16 residues. Germline CDR1 and CDR2: KGHDR and SFDVKD. J was trimmed by 5 bases and V by 4 bases; bases with no gene match: 8. This CDR3 is CATSDPTGGEGDTQYF. The CDR3 DNA is TGTGCCACCAGTGACCCGACAGGGGGCGAGGGAGATACGCAGTATTTT.

The J gene is TRBJ2-2, the V gene TRBV11-2; D is uncertain. V lost 5 bases to trimming and J lost 0 bases, with 13 bases between them. CDR1 SGHAT and CDR2 FQNNGV come from the germline V gene. The CDR3 consists of 16 residues. The CDR3 here is CASSLNSRANTGELFF. CDR3 coding DNA: TGTGCCAGCAGCCTCAACAGTCGCGCGAACACCGGGGAGCTGTTTTTT.

V and J are TRBV29-1 and TRBJ2-6; D is ambiguous. Deletions cut 4 bases from V and 0 bases from J, with 7 bases between. CDR3 size: 14 residues. CDR1 and CDR2 (germline): SQVTM, ANQGSEA. CDR3 in amino acids: CSVGSGSGANVLTF. CDR3 sequence (DNA): TGCAGCGTTGGCAGTGGCTCTGGGGCCAACGTCCTGACTTTC.

CDR3 residues: CASSYVGSGGLFF. CDR3 in DNA: TGTGCCAGCAGTTACGTCGGGTCGGGGGGGCTGTTTTTT. J is TRBJ1-4 and V is TRBV6-6, with D perhaps matching TRBD1 (5 bases). The ends were cut back, 2 bases at V and 14 bases at J, with 15 bases in the middle. The CDR3 has 13 amino acids. CDR1 and CDR2 (germline): MNHNY, SVGAGI (reference sequence).

The chain employs TRBV6-4 and TRBJ2-1; D might be TRBD1 or TRBD2, each matching 5 bases. V shed 2 bases and J shed 3 bases, with 5 bases lying between them. Germline CDR1 and CDR2: MRHNA and SNTAGT. The CDR3 is 13 residues long. Here the CDR3 reads CASSDGGYNEQFF. CDR3 DNA: TGTGCCAGCAGTGACGGGGGCTACAATGAGCAGTTCTTC.

The chain links TRBV15 to TRBJ2-7, with 9 positions matching TRBD1. The V and J ends lost 5 bases and 9 bases, in that order; junction bases with no gene match: 11. The germline CDR1 and CDR2 sequences are LNHNV and YYDKDF (reference sequence). The CDR3 is made up of 14 amino acids. The CDR3 coding sequence is TGTGCCACCAGCCCTACGCCGGGACAGGGAGCGCAGTACTTC. This gives the protein CATSPTPGQGAQYF.

This chain connects TRBV7-9 to TRBJ2-3, with D unclear. CDR1 is SEHNR and CDR2 is FQNEAQ in the germline V gene (reference sequence). CDR3 length: 14 residues. Trimming shortened V by 1 base and J by 2 bases, and 7 bases separated the two germline ends. The CDR3: CASSLGTHTDTQYF. In DNA, the CDR3 is TGTGCCAGCAGCTTAGGAACTCACACAGATACGCAGTATTTT.

The gene calls are TRBV11-2 and TRBJ2-7; TRBD2 agrees at 7 bases. The V and J ends lost 0 bases and 11 bases, in that order; junction bases with no gene match: 7. The germline V gene has CDR1 SGHAT and CDR2 FQNNGV. The CDR3 contains 13 residues. CDR3 residues: CASSLDAGGGEYF. CDR3 sequence (DNA): TGTGCCAGCAGCTTAGATGCGGGCGGGGGTGAGTACTTC. The variable domain in full, with the rest retrieved from reference TRBV11-2 and TRBJ2-7, is EAGVAQSPRYKIIEKRQSVAFWCNPISGHATLYWYQQILGQGPKLLIQFQNNGVVDDSQLPKDRFSAERLKGVDSTLKIQPAKLEDSAVYLCASSLDAGGGEYFGPGTRLTVT.

This chain joins TRBV5-6 and TRBJ2-1; 11 nucleotides agree with TRBD2. J lost 8 bases, V lost 0 bases, and 4 bases had no gene match. Germline V gene data show CDR1 as SGHDT and CDR2 as YYEEEE. The CDR3 is 15 residues long. This CDR3 reads CASSLGLAGRDEQFF. Written as DNA, the CDR3 is TGTGCCAGCAGCTTGGGACTAGCGGGAAGGGATGAGCAGTTCTTC.

This clone was detected once. V is TRBV6-1 and J is TRBJ1-5; D is perhaps TRBD1 (5 bases). CDR3 length: 13 residues. The germline V gene has CDR1 MNHNS and CDR2 SASEGT. V was trimmed by 2 bases and J by 5 bases, leaving 7 bases between them. Here the CDR3 reads CASSEFRDQPQHF. The CDR3 coding sequence is TGTGCCAGCAGTGAATTCAGGGATCAGCCCCAGCATTTT.

CDR3 in amino acids: CASSWNRDSPLHF. CDR3 DNA sequence: TGTGCCAGCAGCTGGAACAGGGATTCACCCCTCCACTTT. The chain links TRBV5-4 to TRBJ1-6; perhaps TRBD1 as D (6 bases). Trimming cost V 3 bases and J 8 bases, with 9 bases left between them. The CDR3 spans 13 residues. Germline CDR1 SGHNT, CDR2 YYREEE (reference sequence).

This sequence joins TRBV21-1 and TRBJ2-3; the D call TRBD2 from the table was never checked on the DNA. TRBV21-1 is termed a pseudogene. The CDR3 spans 16 residues. CDR3 nucleotide sequence: TGTGCCAGCAGCCTTAGGACTAGCGGGAGAACAGATACGCAGTATTTT. It encodes CASSLRTSGRTDTQYF.

With respect to this clone: One end of the junction fails to match germline, which may point to a read error. The chain recombines TRBV6-5 with TRBJ2-1; D is unclear. In germline, CDR1 is MNHEY, CDR2 SVGAGI. CDR3 size: 15 residues. In DNA, the CDR3 is TGTGCCAGCGGTTACGCTCCCGTCTCCTACAATGAGCAGTTCTTC. As protein: CASGYAPVSYNEQFF.

The V call is TRBV6-1, the J call TRBJ2-1; 11 positions agree with TRBD2. The germline CDR1 and CDR2 sequences are MNHNS and SASEGT. The length of the CDR3 is 16 residues. V lost 3 bases and J lost 10; bases outside the gene matches: 11. This CDR3 is CASSDRGLAGSGEQFF. CDR3 nucleotides: TGTGCCAGCAGTGACCGTGGACTAGCGGGCTCGGGGGAGCAGTTCTTC.